This paragraph covers one T cell receptor (beta chain) sequence. Some clones are missing from TCRdb's copy, which holds only in-frame ones; the method was immunoSEQ multiplex PCR. The sample has about 110,000 clones, roughly nine tenths seen once. This specimen comes from a study of T cell changes during pregnancy in multiple sclerosis. The CDR3 has 15 amino acids. V dropped 4 bases and J dropped 2; count of bases not matched to a gene: 3. Germline CDR1 and CDR2: MNHNS and SASEGT. This clonotype was obtained from a female donor with multiple sclerosis, enrolled in a pregnancy study. Sample: peripheral blood, taken before pregnancy. This sequence joins TRBV6-1 and TRBJ2-1, with TRBD2 matching 9 bases. The chain's CDR3 is CASSAAGGPYNEQFF. The CDR3 region has the DNA TGTGCCAGCAGTGCAGCGGGAGGTCCCTACAATGAGCAGTTCTTC.